The 28 T cell receptor beta chains presented below share a single source sample, sequenced in a study of blood T cell repertoires in COVID-19. TCRdb's copy holds only in-frame clones and misses some; the assay was immunoSEQ multiplex PCR. The sample has over 45,000 clones, roughly 85% seen once. Sequenced sample: peripheral blood. The source is a human donor in a cohort sampled during active COVID-19.

This chain joins TRBV11-3 and TRBJ1-2; D might be TRBD1 (6 bases). Germline lookup yields CDR1 SGHNT and CDR2 YENEEA. V shed 8 bases and J shed 4 bases, with 11 bases lying between them. The CDR3 totals 12 residues. In nucleotides, the CDR3 is TGTGCCAGCTTTCCCAGGGGCTATGGCTACACCTTC. The encoded protein is CASFPRGYGYTF.

The V and J genes are TRBV15 and TRBJ1-2, with 9 nucleotides matching TRBD1. V lost 1 base and J lost 7; bases outside the gene matches: 7. Germline values: CDR1 LNHNV, CDR2 YYDKDF (reference sequence). The CDR3 consists of 15 residues. CDR3 bases: TGTGCCACCAGCAGAGCGGGACAGGGAATAGCTGGCTACACCTTC. Amino acids: CATSRAGQGIAGYTF. Based on the CDR3 plus reference TRBV15 and TRBJ1-2, the full variable domain is DAMVIQNPRYQVTQFGKPVTLSCSQTLNHNVMYWYQQKSSQAPKLLFHYYDKDFNNEADTPDNFQSRRPNTSFCFLDIRSPGLGDTAMYLCATSRAGQGIAGYTFGSGTRLTVV.

V is TRBV9 and J is TRBJ2-5; TRBD2 aligns across 11 bases. From germline, CDR1 is SGDLS and CDR2 YYNGEE. This CDR3 region has 15 residues. Trimming cost V 3 bases and J 4 bases; bases outside gene matches: 5. The CDR3 sequence is CASSGGTSGGETQYF. The CDR3 coding sequence is TGTGCCAGCAGCGGCGGGACTAGCGGCGGAGAGACCCAGTACTTC.

V gene TRBV3-1 (or the pseudogene TRBV3-2) combines with J gene TRBJ2-3, with 7 bases identical to TRBD2. Germline loops: CDR1 LGHDT, CDR2 YNNKEL (reference sequence). V trimming: 1 base; J trimming: 4 bases; junction bases outside the gene matches: 5. This CDR3 has 15 residues. The CDR3 here is CASSQGGGSPDTQYF. The CDR3 DNA is TGTGCCAGCAGCCAAGGGGGCGGGAGCCCAGATACGCAGTATTTT.

The rearrangement links TRBV28 to TRBJ1-1; no firm D call. Trimming stripped 6 bases from V and 6 bases from J, with 14 bases between. CDR3 size: 13 residues. CDR1 is MDHEN and CDR2 is SYDVKM in the germline V gene. CDR3 sequence reads: CASSPLTYAEAFF. The CDR3 coding sequence is TGTGCCAGCAGCCCCTTGACTTACGCTGAAGCTTTCTTT.

On this clone itself: The identical CDR3 is also encoded by other nucleotide sequences in the sample. CDR3 sequence (DNA): TGCGCCAGCAGCCAAGTGGGAGGGGCCCCCTATGGCTACACCTTC. Translating it yields CASSQVGGAPYGYTF. The chain is built from TRBV4-3 and TRBJ1-2; possibly TRBD1 for D (5 bases). The length of the CDR3 is 15 residues. Germline V gives CDR1 LGHNA, CDR2 YSLEER. V shed 1 base and J shed 4 bases, with 13 bases lying between them.

The CDR3, as DNA: TGTGCCAGCAGTTCCGCAAGACAGGGGTCGGCCTATGGCTACACCTTC. Amino acid sequence: CASSSARQGSAYGYTF. The chain carries TRBV28 and TRBJ1-2, with TRBD1 identical over 8 bases. Trimming removed 4 bases from V and 4 bases from J; junction bases left unmatched: 11. From germline, CDR1 is MDHEN and CDR2 SYDVKM. The CDR3 contains 16 residues.

This clone was detected once. The rearrangement joins TRBV19 to TRBJ1-1, with TRBD1 matching 12 bases. Germline CDR1 and CDR2: LNHDA and SQIVND (reference sequence). The CDR3 contains 14 residues. Losses at the gene ends were 5 bases for V and 5 bases for J; bases not matched to a gene: 3. CDR3 sequence reads: CASSGTGGFTEAFF. CDR3 nucleotides: TGTGCCAGTAGTGGGACAGGGGGCTTTACTGAAGCTTTCTTT.

The V and J genes are TRBV11-1 and TRBJ2-3; 14 positions agree with TRBD2. Germline CDR1 is SGHAT and CDR2 is FQDESV (reference sequence). This CDR3 contains 16 residues. Unmatched junction bases numbered 5, after V lost 5 bases and J lost 4 bases. CDR3 DNA sequence: TGTGCCAGCAGCAGAGGACTAGCGGGAGGCTCAGATACGCAGTATTTT. Translation: CASSRGLAGGSDTQYF.

The table lists this clone with a few counts. V is TRBV2 and J is TRBJ2-7; TRBD1 matches 8 bases. Germline V gives CDR1 SNHLY, CDR2 FYNNEI. This CDR3 is built from 14 residues. J gave up 2 bases and V 7 bases, and 7 bases lay outside the gene matches. The CDR3 is CASTGRGQTYEQYF. In DNA, the CDR3 is TGTGCCAGCACCGGCAGGGGGCAAACCTACGAGCAGTACTTC.

This clone was picked up a small number of times. The V and J genes are TRBV5-6 and TRBJ1-1; 8 nucleotides agree with TRBD1. Trimming cost V 1 base and J 3 bases; bases outside gene matches: 5. The germline gives CDR1 SGHDT, CDR2 YYEEEE. This CDR3 region has 15 residues. The chain's CDR3 is CASSLLAGGHTEAFF. CDR3 nucleotide sequence: TGTGCCAGCAGCTTGTTGGCAGGGGGCCACACTGAAGCTTTCTTT.

The CDR3 sequence is CASSQGQGLDYEQYF. DNA for the CDR3: TGCGCCAGCAGCCAGGGACAGGGGCTCGACTACGAGCAGTACTTC. The chain has TRBV4-1 and TRBJ2-7; 10 positions agree with TRBD1. Germline-derived CDR1 and CDR2 are MGHRA and YSYEKL. The CDR3 has 15 amino acids. J was trimmed by 3 bases and V by 3 bases; bases with no gene match: 5.

The chain has TRBV2 and TRBJ1-4; D is perhaps TRBD1 (5 bases). The V end was cut by 7 bases, the J end by 8 bases, with 17 bases between. Germline V gives CDR1 SNHLY, CDR2 FYNNEI. The length of the CDR3 is 14 residues. Here the CDR3 DNA reads TGTGCCAGCACCCTAACAGGATCTCTAGAAAAACTGTTTTTT. Protein product: CASTLTGSLEKLFF.

The chain is built from TRBV11-2 and TRBJ1-6, with D unresolved. V was trimmed by 0 bases and J by 4 bases, leaving 10 bases between them. This CDR3 comprises 16 residues. Germline assignment: CDR1 SGHAT and CDR2 FQNNGV. The CDR3 here is CASSLDRGDYNSPLHF. CDR3 nucleotide sequence: TGTGCCAGCAGCTTAGATCGGGGTGATTATAATTCACCCCTCCACTTT.

V and J are TRBV18 and TRBJ2-2, with a possible D match to TRBD2 (5 bases). The CDR3 totals 14 residues. V was shortened by 4 bases and J by 4 bases, with 10 bases between the two germline ends. Germline CDR1 and CDR2: KGHSH and LQKENI. Here the CDR3 reads CASSRGSTTGELFF. The CDR3 DNA reads as TGTGCCAGCTCACGAGGGAGTACCACCGGGGAGCTGTTTTTT.

This chain uses TRBV9 with TRBJ2-7; the match to TRBD1 covers 12 bases. This CDR3 is 14 amino acids long. Per the germline V gene, CDR1 is SGDLS and CDR2 is YYNGEE. Trimming took 2 bases from V and 4 from J; bases not matched to a gene: 1. CDR3: CASSVGQGAYEQYF. The CDR3 DNA is TGTGCCAGCAGCGTGGGACAGGGGGCGTACGAGCAGTACTTC. Full variable domain (remainder filled in from reference TRBV9 and TRBJ2-7): DSGVTQTPKHLITATGQRVTLRCSPRSGDLSVYWYQQSLDQGLQFLIQYYNGEERAKGNILERFSAQQFPDLHSELNLSSLELGDSALYFCASSVGQGAYEQYFGPGTRLTVT.

The chain employs TRBV29-1 and TRBJ2-3; 10 nucleotides line up with TRBD2. This CDR3 is 16 amino acids long. After removal of 3 bases from V and 7 bases from J, the junction contained 13 bases not matched to a gene. The V gene's germline CDR1 is SQVTM and CDR2 ANQGSEA. The CDR3 DNA reads as TGCAGCGTTGACGGCTGGTCTAGCGGGAGTTTAAATACGCAGTATTTT. It translates to CSVDGWSSGSLNTQYF.

Only a few counts were recorded for this clone. The chain carries TRBV6-1 and TRBJ1-5, with TRBD1 identical over 9 bases. CDR1 is MNHNS, CDR2 SASEGT, per germline. The junction had 4 bases not matched to a gene; V was cut back by 3 bases and J by 4 bases. The CDR3 has 15 residues. The CDR3 loop is CASSEGQGQNQPQHF. In nucleotides, the CDR3 is TGTGCCAGCAGTGAGGGACAGGGCCAAAATCAGCCCCAGCATTTT.

This clone was observed once. V is TRBV7-2 and J is TRBJ1-1, with 11 bases aligning to TRBD1. This CDR3 contains 17 residues. Trimming at V came to 4 bases and at J to 0 bases, leaving 7 bases not matched to a gene. The V gene's germline CDR1 is SGHTA and CDR2 FQGNSA. CDR3 sequence reads: CASSSDRGQIMNTEAFF. The CDR3 bases are TGTGCCAGCAGCTCGGACAGGGGGCAGATCATGAACACTGAAGCTTTCTTT.

The chain uses TRBV11-3 and TRBJ2-6; D unclear. This CDR3 comprises 15 residues. CDR1 and CDR2 from the germline V gene are SGHNT and YENEEA. With 5 bases removed from V and 0 bases from J, the gap between germline ends came to 8 bases. The CDR3, as DNA: TGTGCCAGCAGCCCCAGAAGCTCTGGGGCCAACGTCCTGACTTTC. Translation: CASSPRSSGANVLTF.

V and J are TRBV6-1 and TRBJ2-7; 8 bases line up with TRBD1. The CDR3 is 14 amino acids. V lost 2 bases, J lost 6 bases, and 6 bases stayed unmatched. Germline CDR1 MNHNS, CDR2 SASEGT. In DNA form, the CDR3 reads TGTGCCAGCAGTGAAACAGGACAGGGTATCGAGCAGTACTTC. Translating gives CASSETGQGIEQYF.

The chain is built from TRBV5-6 and TRBJ1-2; 9 nucleotides line up with TRBD1. V was clipped by 0 bases and J by 2 bases; unmatched bases: 5. This CDR3 is 16 amino acids long. Germline V CDR1 and CDR2: SGHDT, YYEEEE. The CDR3 spells CASSLEYGTGNYGYTF. CDR3 coding DNA: TGTGCCAGCAGCTTGGAGTACGGGACAGGGAACTATGGCTACACCTTC.

The V call is TRBV27, the J call TRBJ2-1; maybe TRBD1 (6 bases). Germline CDR1 and CDR2: MNHEY and SMNVEV (reference sequence). CDR3 size: 17 residues. V lost 5 bases to trimming and J lost 3 bases, with 20 bases between them. CDR3 residues: CASSTQEGGAYYNEQFF. The CDR3 DNA is TGTGCCAGCAGTACCCAGGAAGGGGGAGCTTACTACAATGAGCAGTTCTTC.

The chain joins TRBV28 to TRBJ1-1; D might be TRBD1 (6 bases). Trimming took off 7 bases at V and 4 bases at J, with 19 bases between the two ends. This CDR3 spans 15 amino acids. Germline V CDR1 and CDR2: MDHEN, SYDVKM. In nucleotides, the CDR3 is TGTGCCAGCACCCTTAAAAGGAACAGGGTCACTGAAGCTTTCTTT. Encoded protein: CASTLKRNRVTEAFF.

V and J are TRBV5-1 and TRBJ1-4, with D possibly TRBD1 on 5 matching bases. Germline-derived CDR1 and CDR2 are SGHRS and YFSETQ. This CDR3 contains 17 residues. Trimming cost V 1 base and J 0 bases, with 13 bases left between them. Here the CDR3 DNA reads TGCGCCAGCAGCTTGAACGGCGGGGCGACAACTAATGAAAAACTGTTTTTT. This codes for CASSLNGGATTNEKLFF.

The CDR3 DNA reads TGTGCCAGCAGTAGCGGGAGCTCCTACAATGAGCAGTTCTTC. It specifies CASSSGSSYNEQFF. The chain is built from TRBV11-3 and TRBJ2-1; 9 positions match TRBD2. The junction had 0 bases not matched to a gene; V was cut back by 6 bases and J by 0 bases. The CDR3 totals 14 residues. Per germline, CDR1 SGHNT and CDR2 YENEEA.

This clone was counted between two and nine times. The chain couples TRBV6-1 to TRBJ1-5; weak D call: TRBD1 (5 bases). CDR1 is MNHNS, CDR2 SASEGT, per germline. The CDR3 consists of 13 residues. V was clipped by 2 bases and J by 5 bases, with 7 bases between them. CDR3 DNA: TGTGCCAGCAGTGAACGGGGGTATCAGCCCCAGCATTTT. Protein sequence: CASSERGYQPQHF.

The chain's CDR3 is CASRGLGLAGEETQYF. CDR3 DNA: TGTGCCAGTAGGGGGTTGGGGCTAGCGGGAGAAGAGACCCAGTACTTC. The chain couples TRBV19 to TRBJ2-5, with 10 positions matching TRBD2. V lost 6 bases to trimming and J lost 3 bases; unmatched junction nucleotides: 10. This CDR3 spans 16 amino acids. Per germline, CDR1 LNHDA and CDR2 SQIVND (reference sequence). The full variable domain, completed using reference TRBV19 and TRBJ2-5, is DGGITQSPKYLFRKEGQNVTLSCEQNLNHDAMYWYRQDPGQGLRLIYYSQIVNDFQKGDIAEGYSVSREKKESFPLTVTSAQKNPTAFYLCASRGLGLAGEETQYFGPGTRLLVL.